This TCR beta chain was observed in a study of blood T cell repertoires in COVID-19. Study context: There were acute and convalescent COVID-19 samples, and they came from the United States, Italy and Spain. Nucleic acid was either cDNA or gDNA, and it came from T cells, B-cell-depleted T cells, or PBMCs.

Germline V gives CDR1 SGHTA, CDR2 FQGNSA. V was clipped by 5 bases and J by 4 bases; unmatched bases: 17. The CDR3 has 18 residues. This clone was observed a few times. Some clones are missing from TCRdb's copy, which holds only in-frame ones; the method was immunoSEQ multiplex PCR. This table holds about 220,000 clones, around 85% found once. The sequenced sample consisted of peripheral blood. The rearrangement links TRBV7-2 to TRBJ1-2; 9 bases are a match to TRBD1. The clonotype was recovered from a woman in her sixties or seventies with COVID-19, enrolled during active disease. The CDR3 DNA sequence: TGTGCCAGCAGCCCCAGGCCGGGACAGGGTAGCGGCCTCTATGGCTACACCTTC. Amino acids: CASSPRPGQGSGLYGYTF.